The 27 T cell receptor beta chains below were found in one sample sequenced in a study of blood T cell repertoires in COVID-19. Assay used: immunoSEQ multiplex PCR; TCRdb lists only in-frame clones, some missing. This sample has nearly 80,000 clones, with roughly 84% found just once. Specimen: peripheral blood. These receptor sequences come from a man aged 45-65 years with acute or convalescent COVID-19.

The chain employs TRBV7-3 and TRBJ2-1, with 7 bases lining up with TRBD2. Germline CDR1 SGHTA, CDR2 FQGTGA. CDR3 length equals 16 residues. The V and J ends lost 5 bases and 3 bases, in that order; junction bases with no gene match: 10. The CDR3: CASSPRSGSDYNEQFF. The CDR3 nucleotides are TGTGCCAGCAGCCCCCGTAGCGGGTCGGACTACAATGAGCAGTTCTTC.

This clone was counted a single time. V is TRBV4-1 and J is TRBJ2-7; the match to TRBD1 covers 8 bases. The CDR3 runs to 15 residues. In germline, CDR1 is MGHRA, CDR2 YSYEKL. Unmatched junction bases numbered 4, after V lost 0 bases and J lost 3 bases. The CDR3 loop is CASSQDPGGGYEQYF. CDR3 nucleotides: TGCGCCAGCAGCCAAGATCCAGGGGGCGGCTACGAGCAGTACTTC.

The rearrangement links TRBV18 to TRBJ1-1; D unclear. The length of the CDR3 is 13 residues. Trimming shortened V by 6 bases and J by 3 bases, and 11 bases separated the two germline ends. The germline gives CDR1 KGHSH, CDR2 LQKENI. The CDR3 sequence: CASSEVEDTEAFF. In nucleotides, the CDR3 is TGTGCCAGCTCCGAGGTAGAGGACACTGAAGCTTTCTTT.

The chain combines TRBV2 with TRBJ2-7; no clear D gene. CDR3 length: 16 amino acids. V was pared by 1 base and J by 1 base, with 14 bases between. Germline CDR1 reads SNHLY; CDR2 reads FYNNEI. CDR3 loop: CASSEEQTTHSYEQYF. CDR3 bases: TGTGCCAGCAGTGAAGAACAGACCACTCATTCCTACGAGCAGTACTTC.

A note on this clone: A junction end diverges from the germline sequence, so it may reflect a read error. The chain links TRBV6-1 to TRBJ1-2, with TRBD1 identical over 9 bases. This CDR3 is built from 16 residues. Germline loops: CDR1 MNHNS, CDR2 SASEGT. The CDR3 sequence: CASREDRHRGHYGYTF. CDR3 bases: TGTGCCAGCAGAGAAGACAGACACAGGGGGCACTATGGCTACACCTTC.

This chain joins TRBV10-2 and TRBJ2-1; TRBD2 agrees at 11 bases. With V trimmed by 7 bases and J by 3 bases, 5 bases remained unmatched. There are 15 residues in the CDR3. The germline CDR1 and CDR2 sequences are WSHSY and SAAADI. The CDR3 coding sequence is TGCGCCAGCATCAACGGACTAGCGGGCTACAATGAGCAGTTCTTC. This encodes CASINGLAGYNEQFF.

This sequence joins TRBV4-1 and TRBJ1-1; weak D call: TRBD1 (5 bases). The germline V gene has CDR1 MGHRA and CDR2 YSYEKL. The CDR3 is made up of 18 amino acids. Trimming removed 1 base from V and 4 bases from J, with 22 bases in between. DNA for the CDR3: TGCGCCAGCAGCCAAGTGTCGGGCAATCTGGGGGGAGGCACTGAAGCTTTCTTT. It is translated as CASSQVSGNLGGGTEAFF.

The chain joins TRBV2 to TRBJ1-2; a weak D match, TRBD1 (6 bases). This CDR3 comprises 13 residues. The germline V gene encodes CDR1 SNHLY and CDR2 FYNNEI. V gave up 6 bases and J gave up 4 bases, with 12 bases separating them. CDR3 residues: CASSATGSYGYTF. CDR3 sequence (DNA): TGTGCCAGCAGCGCTACAGGGAGCTATGGCTACACCTTC.

This clone has a handful of counts. V and J are TRBV6-2 or TRBV6-3 and TRBJ2-5; 7 bases match TRBD1. This CDR3 comprises 15 residues. The V segment lost 5 bases and the J segment 5 bases; nucleotides outside the gene matches: 11. CDR1 MNHEY and CDR2 SVGEGT come from the germline V gene. The CDR3 nucleotides are TGTGCCAGCAGTCCCCGGGACAGCTTGAGGGAGACCCAGTACTTC. Protein: CASSPRDSLRETQYF.

The V gene is TRBV6-5, the J gene TRBJ1-2; 8 nucleotides line up with TRBD1. Losses at the gene ends were 9 bases for V and 3 bases for J; bases not matched to a gene: 6. The CDR3 has 13 amino acids. Germline V gene data show CDR1 as MNHEY and CDR2 as SVGAGI. The CDR3 sequence: CARKDRADYGYTF. CDR3 DNA sequence: TGTGCCAGAAAGGACAGGGCGGACTATGGCTACACCTTC.

The CDR3 DNA sequence: TGTGCCAGCAGCTTACCACACGGCGGGCCGCCAGATACGCAGTATTTT. Protein: CASSLPHGGPPDTQYF. The gene calls are TRBV3-1 (or the pseudogene TRBV3-2) and TRBJ2-3; D is possibly TRBD2 (5 bases). Germline CDR1 and CDR2: LGHDT and YNNKEL (reference sequence). This CDR3 contains 16 residues. Between the trimmed V and J ends, which lost 5 bases and 4 bases, there was a span of 19 bases.

Note on this clone: At one boundary the junction diverges from the germline segment, which might be a read error. The rearrangement uses TRBV6-4 and TRBJ2-3; 7 bases map to TRBD1. Looked up from germline, CDR1 is MRHNA and CDR2 is SNTAGT. This CDR3 has 15 amino acids. CDR3 bases: TGTGCCAGCAGCCGGGACAGAAGTGAGACTGGGGTAGGTAGGTTT. Protein: CASSRDRSETGVGRF.

Worth noting for this clone: The junction shows a germline mismatch at one end, possibly a read error. CDR3 protein: CSVGGMNF. In DNA, the CDR3 is TGCAGCGTTGGCGGTATGAACTTC. This chain connects TRBV29-1 to TRBJ2-5; D remains unclear. The CDR3 contains 8 residues. In germline, CDR1 is SQVTM, CDR2 ANQGSEA. The whole variable domain, filled in from reference TRBV29-1 and TRBJ2-5, reads SAVISQKPSRDICQRGTSLTIQCQVDSQVTMMFWYRQQPGQSLTLIATANQGSEATYESGFVIDKFPISRPNLTFSTLTVSNMSPEDSSIYLCSVGGMNFGPGTRLLVL.

The genes are TRBV6-2 or TRBV6-3 and TRBJ1-1; a weak D match, TRBD1 (5 bases). From germline, CDR1 is MNHEY and CDR2 SVGEGT. V dropped 5 bases and J dropped 1 base, with 8 bases sitting between them. The CDR3 spans 13 residues. This CDR3 reads CASSLTGNTEAFF. The CDR3 bases are TGTGCCAGCAGTCTCACAGGGAACACTGAAGCTTTCTTT.

This rearrangement joins TRBV27 to TRBJ2-3, with 11 bases lining up with TRBD2. This CDR3 is 16 amino acids long. Looked up from germline, CDR1 is MNHEY and CDR2 is SMNVEV (reference sequence). With 8 bases clipped from V and 4 bases from J, the junction kept 11 bases outside the gene matches. CDR3 sequence reads: CASLPLAGGEADTQYF. As DNA, the CDR3 is TGTGCCAGCCTTCCTCTAGCGGGAGGAGAGGCAGATACGCAGTATTTT.

The CDR3 here is CATSRELAGANEQFF. The CDR3 DNA reads as TGTGCCACCAGCAGAGAACTAGCGGGAGCCAATGAGCAGTTCTTC. The chain carries TRBV15 and TRBJ2-1, with TRBD2 matching 11 bases. In germline, CDR1 is LNHNV, CDR2 YYDKDF (reference sequence). The CDR3 contains 15 residues. The V gene end was trimmed by 0 bases and the J gene end by 6 bases; junction bases not matched to a gene: 1.

The chain carries TRBV10-3 and TRBJ2-5; 7 positions agree with TRBD1. The CDR3 length is 15 residues. Germline CDR1 reads ENHRY; CDR2 reads SYGVKD. With 3 bases clipped from V and 4 bases from J, the junction kept 8 bases outside the gene matches. As DNA, the CDR3 is TGTGCCATCAGTGATGATAGGGGGCGTCTAGAGACCCAGTACTTC. This codes for CAISDDRGRLETQYF.

This chain uses TRBV12-3 or TRBV12-4 with TRBJ1-2; TRBD1 is a possible D gene (5 bases). V lost 5 bases, J lost 4 bases, and 8 bases lay in between. CDR3 length: 12 amino acids. The CDR3 coding sequence is TGTGCCAGCAGTCCAGGGTTCTATGGCTACACCTTC. Translating it yields CASSPGFYGYTF.

The chain links TRBV28 to TRBJ1-2; D gene uncertain. This CDR3 region has 13 residues. Germline V gene data show CDR1 as MDHEN and CDR2 as SYDVKM. V lost 3 bases, J lost 0 bases, and 5 bases lay in between. The CDR3 region has the DNA TGTGCCAGCAGTTTGAGAACTAACTATGGCTACACCTTC. Translating gives CASSLRTNYGYTF.

The chain joins TRBV10-3 to TRBJ1-5, with D perhaps matching TRBD1 (6 bases). V was clipped by 7 bases and J by 7 bases, with 14 bases between them. Germline V CDR1 and CDR2: ENHRY, SYGVKD. There are 13 residues in the CDR3. CDR3 region: CAITSGEGQPQHF. The CDR3 coding sequence is TGTGCCATCACTTCAGGGGAAGGGCAGCCCCAGCATTTT.

The V gene is TRBV5-1, the J gene TRBJ2-1; D remains unclear. This CDR3 spans 12 amino acids. Germline V CDR1 and CDR2: SGHRS, YFSETQ. Trimming removed 1 base from V and 3 bases from J, with 2 bases in between. CDR3 nucleotide sequence: TGCGCCAGCAGCTTGCTCTACAATGAGCAGTTCTTC. Protein: CASSLLYNEQFF.

This chain joins TRBV6-2 or TRBV6-3 and TRBJ2-3; no reliable D call. CDR3 length: 15 residues. Trimming stripped 0 bases from V and 2 bases from J, with 9 bases between. Germline lookup yields CDR1 MNHEY and CDR2 SVGEGT. CDR3 residues: CASSYSAVNTDTQYF. In DNA, the CDR3 is TGTGCCAGCAGTTACTCGGCCGTGAACACAGATACGCAGTATTTT.

The chain couples TRBV7-6 to TRBJ2-1; TRBD2 matches at 13 bases. V was clipped by 3 bases and J by 0 bases; unmatched bases: 5. Germline V gene data show CDR1 as SGHVS and CDR2 as FNYEAQ. The CDR3 totals 18 residues. CDR3 in amino acids: CASSFGLAGETSYNEQFF. CDR3 nucleotide sequence: TGTGCCAGCAGCTTCGGACTAGCGGGAGAAACCTCCTACAATGAGCAGTTCTTC.

V usage is TRBV5-6 and J usage is TRBJ2-7, with D maybe TRBD1 (5 bases). V lost 2 bases to trimming and J lost 3 bases, with 18 bases between them. This CDR3 spans 16 amino acids. CDR1 SGHDT and CDR2 YYEEEE come from the germline V gene. CDR3 amino acids: CASSFGASYQHYEQYF. CDR3 DNA: TGTGCCAGCAGCTTTGGGGCTTCCTACCAACACTACGAGCAGTACTTC.

The V call is TRBV6-2 or TRBV6-3, the J call TRBJ1-5; a weak D match, TRBD1 (6 bases). Germline V gives CDR1 MNHEY, CDR2 SVGEGT. The CDR3 is made up of 16 amino acids. The V gene lost 4 bases and the J gene lost 6 bases, with 19 bases spanning the gap. CDR3 in DNA: TGTGCCAGCAGTTCCCACGCGACAGGTTTAAGTCAGCCCCAGCATTTT. It yields the protein CASSSHATGLSQPQHF.

V gene TRBV6-6 combines with J gene TRBJ1-1; D is ambiguous. The germline CDR1 and CDR2 sequences are MNHNY and SVGAGI (reference sequence). Trimming shortened V by 2 bases and J by 0 bases, and 7 bases separated the two germline ends. CDR3 length equals 14 residues. The CDR3 region is CASSYEAMNTEAFF. The CDR3 DNA reads TGTGCCAGCAGTTACGAGGCCATGAACACTGAAGCTTTCTTT.

CDR3 coding DNA: TGTGCCAGCAGCCGAACAGGGGGAGACTCCTACGAGCAGTACTTC. Translation gives CASSRTGGDSYEQYF. The rearrangement uses TRBV5-6 and TRBJ2-7; 8 bases match TRBD1. Germline V gives CDR1 SGHDT, CDR2 YYEEEE. The ends lost 4 bases at V and 0 bases at J; junction bases unmatched: 6. The length of the CDR3 is 15 residues.